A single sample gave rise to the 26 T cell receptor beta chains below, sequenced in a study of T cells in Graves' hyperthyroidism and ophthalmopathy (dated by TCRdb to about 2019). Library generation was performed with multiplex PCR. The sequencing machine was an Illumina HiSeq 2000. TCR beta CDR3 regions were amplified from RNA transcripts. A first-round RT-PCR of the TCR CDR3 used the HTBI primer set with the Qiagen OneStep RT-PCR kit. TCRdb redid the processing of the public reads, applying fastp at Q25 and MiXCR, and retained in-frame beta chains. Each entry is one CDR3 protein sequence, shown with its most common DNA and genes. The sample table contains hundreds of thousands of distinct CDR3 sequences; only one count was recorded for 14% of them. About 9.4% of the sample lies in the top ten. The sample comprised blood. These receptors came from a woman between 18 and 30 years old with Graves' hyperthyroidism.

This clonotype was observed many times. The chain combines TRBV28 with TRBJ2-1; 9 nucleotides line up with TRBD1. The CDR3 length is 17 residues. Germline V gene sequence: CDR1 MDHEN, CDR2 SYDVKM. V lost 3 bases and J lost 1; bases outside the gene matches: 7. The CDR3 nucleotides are TGTGCCAGCAGTTTTTCGAGAGGACAGGGGTCCTACAATGAGCAGTTCTTC. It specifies CASSFSRGQGSYNEQFF.

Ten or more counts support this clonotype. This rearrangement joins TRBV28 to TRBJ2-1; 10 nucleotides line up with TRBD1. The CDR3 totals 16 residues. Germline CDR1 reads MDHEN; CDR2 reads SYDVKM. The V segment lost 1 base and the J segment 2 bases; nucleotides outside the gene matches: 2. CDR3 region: CASSLSGQGTYNEQFF. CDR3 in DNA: TGTGCCAGCAGTTTATCGGGACAGGGGACCTACAATGAGCAGTTCTTC.

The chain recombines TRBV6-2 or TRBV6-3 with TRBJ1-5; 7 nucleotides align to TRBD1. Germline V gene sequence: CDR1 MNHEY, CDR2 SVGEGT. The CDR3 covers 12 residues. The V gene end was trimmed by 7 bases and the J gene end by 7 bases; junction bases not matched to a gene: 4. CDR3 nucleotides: TGTGCCAGCACTCACAGGGGACAGCCCCAGCATTTT. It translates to CASTHRGQPQHF.

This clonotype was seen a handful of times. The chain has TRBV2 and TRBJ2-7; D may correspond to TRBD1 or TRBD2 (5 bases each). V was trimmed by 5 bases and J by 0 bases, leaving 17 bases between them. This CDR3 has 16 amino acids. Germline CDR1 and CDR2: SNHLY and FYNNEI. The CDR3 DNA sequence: TGTGCCAGCAGTCTAGGTTTAGGGACCAGCTCCTACGAGCAGTACTTC. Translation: CASSLGLGTSSYEQYF.

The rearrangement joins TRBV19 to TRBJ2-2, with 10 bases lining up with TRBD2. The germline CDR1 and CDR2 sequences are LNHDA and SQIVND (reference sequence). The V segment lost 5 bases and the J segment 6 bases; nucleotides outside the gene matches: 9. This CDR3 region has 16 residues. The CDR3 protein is CASSESGRALAGELFF. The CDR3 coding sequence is TGTGCCAGTAGTGAGAGCGGGAGGGCCTTAGCCGGGGAGCTGTTTTTT.

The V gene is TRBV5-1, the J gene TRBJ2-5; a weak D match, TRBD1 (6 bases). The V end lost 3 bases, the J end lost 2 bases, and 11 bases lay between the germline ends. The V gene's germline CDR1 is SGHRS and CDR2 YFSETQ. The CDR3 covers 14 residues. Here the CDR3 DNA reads TGCGCCAGCAGCTCCGGACAGATTCAAGAGACCCAGTACTTC. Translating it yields CASSSGQIQETQYF.

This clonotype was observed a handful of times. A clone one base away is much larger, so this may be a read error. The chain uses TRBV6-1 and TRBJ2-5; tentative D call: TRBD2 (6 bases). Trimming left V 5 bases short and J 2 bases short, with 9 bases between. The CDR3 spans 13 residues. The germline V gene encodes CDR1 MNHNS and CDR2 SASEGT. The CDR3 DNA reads TGTGCCAGCAGTCGGGACTGGCAAGAGACCCAGTACTTC. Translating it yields CASSRDWQETQYF.

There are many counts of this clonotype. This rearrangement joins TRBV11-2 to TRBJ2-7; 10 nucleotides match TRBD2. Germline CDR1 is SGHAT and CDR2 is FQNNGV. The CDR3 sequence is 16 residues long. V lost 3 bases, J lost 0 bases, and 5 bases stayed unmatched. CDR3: CASSFLAGVSSYEQYF. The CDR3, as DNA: TGTGCCAGCAGCTTTCTAGCGGGAGTGTCCTCCTACGAGCAGTACTTC.

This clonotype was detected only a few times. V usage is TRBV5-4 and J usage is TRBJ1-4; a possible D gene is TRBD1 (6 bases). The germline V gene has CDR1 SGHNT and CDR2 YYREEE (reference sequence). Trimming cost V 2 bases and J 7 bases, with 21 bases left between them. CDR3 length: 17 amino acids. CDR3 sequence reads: CASSFIVEQGRGEKLFF. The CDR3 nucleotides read TGTGCCAGCAGCTTTATTGTGGAGCAGGGGCGGGGTGAAAAACTGTTTTTT.

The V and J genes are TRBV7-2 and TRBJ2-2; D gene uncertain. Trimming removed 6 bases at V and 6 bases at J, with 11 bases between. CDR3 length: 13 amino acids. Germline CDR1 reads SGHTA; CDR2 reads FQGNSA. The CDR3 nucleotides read TGTGCCAGCAGTCGAAAGGGTTCCGGGGAGCTGTTTTTT. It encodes CASSRKGSGELFF.

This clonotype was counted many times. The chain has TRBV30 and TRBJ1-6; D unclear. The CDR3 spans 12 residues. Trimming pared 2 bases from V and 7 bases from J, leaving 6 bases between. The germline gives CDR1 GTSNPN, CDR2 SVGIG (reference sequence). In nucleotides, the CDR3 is TGTGCCTGGAGTTTGGGGAATTCACCCCTCCACTTT. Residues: CAWSLGNSPLHF.

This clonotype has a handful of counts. CDR3 region: CASSLAPGLAGGPMTQYF. The CDR3 nucleotides are TGTGCCAGCAGTTTGGCGCCGGGACTAGCGGGAGGGCCTATGACCCAGTACTTC. V gene TRBV28 combines with J gene TRBJ2-5; TRBD2 matches at 16 bases. Germline CDR1 is MDHEN and CDR2 is SYDVKM. Trimming took 3 bases from V and 7 from J; bases not matched to a gene: 11. CDR3 length: 18 residues.

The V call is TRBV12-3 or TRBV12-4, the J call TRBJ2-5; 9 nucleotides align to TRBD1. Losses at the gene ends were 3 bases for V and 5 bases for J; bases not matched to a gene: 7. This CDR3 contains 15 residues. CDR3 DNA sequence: TGTGCCAGCAGTTTGGACAGGGGCTCCAAGGAGACCCAGTACTTC. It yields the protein CASSLDRGSKETQYF.

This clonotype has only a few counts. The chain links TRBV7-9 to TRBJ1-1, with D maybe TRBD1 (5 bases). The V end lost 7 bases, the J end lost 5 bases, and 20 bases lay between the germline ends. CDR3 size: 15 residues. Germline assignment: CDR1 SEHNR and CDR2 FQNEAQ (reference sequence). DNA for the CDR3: TGTGCCAGCACCCAAGGAGGAGGGACCGGAACTGAAGCTTTCTTT. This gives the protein CASTQGGGTGTEAFF.

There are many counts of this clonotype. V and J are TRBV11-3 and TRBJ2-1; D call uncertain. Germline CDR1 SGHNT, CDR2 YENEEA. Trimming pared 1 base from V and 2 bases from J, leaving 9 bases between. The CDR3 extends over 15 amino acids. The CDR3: CASSLGQSPYNEQFF. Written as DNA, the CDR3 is TGTGCCAGCAGCTTAGGGCAGAGTCCCTACAATGAGCAGTTCTTC.

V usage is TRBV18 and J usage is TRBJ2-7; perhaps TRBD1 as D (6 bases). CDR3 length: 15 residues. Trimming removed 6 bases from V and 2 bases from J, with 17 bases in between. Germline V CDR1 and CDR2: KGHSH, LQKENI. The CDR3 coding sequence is TGTGCCAGCTCGCCTGGAACAGGGATGGCCTACGAGCAGTACTTC. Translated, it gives CASSPGTGMAYEQYF.

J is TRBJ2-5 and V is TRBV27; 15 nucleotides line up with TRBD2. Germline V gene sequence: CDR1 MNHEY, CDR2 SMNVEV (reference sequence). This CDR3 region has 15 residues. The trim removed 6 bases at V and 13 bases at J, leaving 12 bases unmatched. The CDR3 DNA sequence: TGTGCCAGCAGCCGTCCGGGACTAGCGGGAGGAGTGTGGTACTTC. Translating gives CASSRPGLAGGVWYF.

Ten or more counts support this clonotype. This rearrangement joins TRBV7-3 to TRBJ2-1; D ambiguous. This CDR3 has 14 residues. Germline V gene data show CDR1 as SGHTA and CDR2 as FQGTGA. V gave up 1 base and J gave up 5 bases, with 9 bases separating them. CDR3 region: CASSLKGADNEQFF. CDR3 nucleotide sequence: TGTGCCAGCAGCTTAAAAGGAGCAGACAATGAGCAGTTCTTC.

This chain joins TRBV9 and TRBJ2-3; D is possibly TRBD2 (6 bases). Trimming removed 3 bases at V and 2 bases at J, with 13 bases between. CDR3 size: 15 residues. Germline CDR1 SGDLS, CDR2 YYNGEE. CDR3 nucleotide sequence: TGTGCCAGCAGCGCGACGGGAGACCTCACAGATACGCAGTATTTT. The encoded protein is CASSATGDLTDTQYF.

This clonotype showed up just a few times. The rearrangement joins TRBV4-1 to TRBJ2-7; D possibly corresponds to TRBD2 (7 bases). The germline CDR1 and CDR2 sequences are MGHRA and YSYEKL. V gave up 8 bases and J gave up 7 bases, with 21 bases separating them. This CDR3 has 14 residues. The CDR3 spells CASQGLGGAAEQYF. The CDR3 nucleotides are TGCGCCAGCCAGGGTTTAGGGGGGGCCGCTGAGCAGTACTTC.

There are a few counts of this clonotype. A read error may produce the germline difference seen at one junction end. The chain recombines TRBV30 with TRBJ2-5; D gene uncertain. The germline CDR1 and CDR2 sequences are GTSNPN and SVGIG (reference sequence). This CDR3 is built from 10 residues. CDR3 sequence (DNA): TGTACCTGGAAACGAGAGACCCAGTACTTC. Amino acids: CTWKRETQYF.

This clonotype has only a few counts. The CDR3 sequence is CASSLRGDPYNEQFF. DNA of the CDR3: TGTGCCAGCAGCTTAAGAGGAGACCCCTACAATGAGCAGTTCTTC. The chain uses TRBV7-3 and TRBJ2-1; D is uncertain. Germline assignment: CDR1 SGHTA and CDR2 FQGTGA. The CDR3 length is 15 residues. Trimming took 1 base from V and 2 from J, leaving 9 bases between them.

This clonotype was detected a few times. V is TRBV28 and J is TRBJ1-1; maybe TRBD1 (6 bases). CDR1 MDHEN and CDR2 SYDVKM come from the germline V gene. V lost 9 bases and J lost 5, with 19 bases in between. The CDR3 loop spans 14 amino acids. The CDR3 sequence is CASAPGAGVTEAFF. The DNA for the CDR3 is TGTGCCAGTGCCCCCGGGGCAGGGGTGACTGAAGCTTTCTTT.

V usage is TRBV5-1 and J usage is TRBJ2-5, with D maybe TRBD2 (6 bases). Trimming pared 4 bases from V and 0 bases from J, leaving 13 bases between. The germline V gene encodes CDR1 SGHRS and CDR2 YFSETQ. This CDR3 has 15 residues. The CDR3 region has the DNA TGCGCCAGCAGCCCGGACTACAGTTACCAAGAGACCCAGTACTTC. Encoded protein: CASSPDYSYQETQYF.

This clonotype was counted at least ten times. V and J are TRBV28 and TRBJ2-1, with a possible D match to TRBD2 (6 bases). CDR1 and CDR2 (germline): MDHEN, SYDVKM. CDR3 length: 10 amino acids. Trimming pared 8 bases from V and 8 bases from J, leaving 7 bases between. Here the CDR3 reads CASGEDEQFF. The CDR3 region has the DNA TGTGCCAGCGGGGAGGATGAGCAGTTCTTC.

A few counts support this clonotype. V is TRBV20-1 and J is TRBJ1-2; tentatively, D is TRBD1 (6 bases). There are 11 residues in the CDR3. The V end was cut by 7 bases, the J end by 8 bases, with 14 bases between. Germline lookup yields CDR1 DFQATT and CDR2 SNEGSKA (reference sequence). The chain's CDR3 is CSVQGLSGYTF. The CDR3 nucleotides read TGCAGTGTACAGGGTCTAAGCGGCTACACCTTC.